The source of this T cell receptor beta chain is a study of blood T cell repertoires in COVID-19. TCRdb's table, derived via immunoSEQ multiplex PCR, lists solely in-frame clones and lacks some. The sample comprises fewer than 200,000 clones, 88% of which are singletons, and about 8.4% rests with the top ten. The CDR3 is 14 residues long. V shed 5 bases and J 3 bases; nucleotides not matched to a gene: 4. Germline V gene sequence: CDR1 LNHDA, CDR2 SQIVND (reference sequence). The clonotype was recovered from a woman aged 18-35 years who had recovered from COVID-19. The specimen was PBMCs or T cells enriched from blood (not recorded which). The chain employs TRBV19 and TRBJ2-7; TRBD1 matches 10 bases. CDR3 nucleotides: TGTGCCAGTAGTCTCGGACAGGGGGACTACGAGCAGTACTTC. Translated, it gives CASSLGQGDYEQYF.